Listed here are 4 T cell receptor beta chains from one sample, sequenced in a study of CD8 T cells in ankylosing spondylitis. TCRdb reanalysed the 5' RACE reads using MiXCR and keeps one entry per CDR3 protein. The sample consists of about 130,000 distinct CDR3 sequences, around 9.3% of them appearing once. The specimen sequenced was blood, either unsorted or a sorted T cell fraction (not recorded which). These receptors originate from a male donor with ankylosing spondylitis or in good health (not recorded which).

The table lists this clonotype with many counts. The DNA of the CDR3 is TGTGCCAGCAGTTCACAGGGATCTGGGGCCAACGTCCTGACTTTC. Residues: CASSSQGSGANVLTF. The V gene is TRBV27, the J gene TRBJ2-6; possible D gene TRBD1, 6 bases. Trimming took 4 bases from V and 1 from J, leaving 8 bases between them. CDR3 length: 15 amino acids. Germline V CDR1 and CDR2: MNHEY, SMNVEV (reference sequence).

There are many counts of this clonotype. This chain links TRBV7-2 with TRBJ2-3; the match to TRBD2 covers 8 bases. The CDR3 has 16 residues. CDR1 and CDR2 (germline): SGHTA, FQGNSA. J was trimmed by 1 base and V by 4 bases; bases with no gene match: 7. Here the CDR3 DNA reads TGTGCCAGCAGCTCCAATAGCGGGACTGGCACAGATACGCAGTATTTT. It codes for CASSSNSGTGTDTQYF.

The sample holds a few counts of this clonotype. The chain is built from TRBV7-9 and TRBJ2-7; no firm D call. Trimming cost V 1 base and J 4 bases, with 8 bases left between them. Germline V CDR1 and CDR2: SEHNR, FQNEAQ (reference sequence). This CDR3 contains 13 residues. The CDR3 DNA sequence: TGTGCCAGCAGCTTAGGAGGCCAGTACGAGCAGTACTTC. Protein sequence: CASSLGGQYEQYF.

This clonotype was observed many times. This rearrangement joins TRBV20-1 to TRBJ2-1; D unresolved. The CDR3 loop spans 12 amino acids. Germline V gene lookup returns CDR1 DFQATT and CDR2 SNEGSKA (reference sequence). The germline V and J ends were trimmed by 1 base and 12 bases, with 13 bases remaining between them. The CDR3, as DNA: TGCAGTGCTAGAGCAATGCAGCCCGTGCAGTTCTTC. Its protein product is CSARAMQPVQFF.